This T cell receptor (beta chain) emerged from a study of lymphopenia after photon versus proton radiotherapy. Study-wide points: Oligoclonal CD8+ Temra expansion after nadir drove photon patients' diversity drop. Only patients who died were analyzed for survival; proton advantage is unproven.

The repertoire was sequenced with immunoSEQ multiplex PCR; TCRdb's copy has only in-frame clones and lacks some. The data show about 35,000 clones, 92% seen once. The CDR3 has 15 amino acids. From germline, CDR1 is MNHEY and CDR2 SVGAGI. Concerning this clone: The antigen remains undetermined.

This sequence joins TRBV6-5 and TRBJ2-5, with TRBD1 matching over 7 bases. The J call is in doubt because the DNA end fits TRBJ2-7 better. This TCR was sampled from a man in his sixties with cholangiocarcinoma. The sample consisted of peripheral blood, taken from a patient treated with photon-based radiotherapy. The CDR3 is CASRRAWDRLYEQYF. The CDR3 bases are TGTGCCAGCAGACGCGCCTGGGACAGACTCTACGAGCAGTACTTC.